This TCR beta chain was profiled in a study of somatic mutations in cytotoxic T cells in rheumatoid arthritis. Method: immunoSEQ multiplex PCR; TCRdb's copy keeps in-frame clones and lacks some. Among roughly 9,700 clones listed, roughly four fifths were seen once. Deletions cut 2 bases from V and 5 bases from J, with 7 bases between. CDR1 is SGHTA, CDR2 FQGTGA, per germline. This CDR3 is built from 13 residues. This receptor was identified in a woman between 50 and 59 years old in good health. Sequencing input: CD8+ T cells sorted from blood. The chain uses TRBV7-3 and TRBJ2-1; D unclear. The CDR3 reads CASSLPPDNEQFF. The CDR3 DNA follows: TGTGCCAGCAGCTTACCTCCCGACAATGAGCAGTTCTTC.